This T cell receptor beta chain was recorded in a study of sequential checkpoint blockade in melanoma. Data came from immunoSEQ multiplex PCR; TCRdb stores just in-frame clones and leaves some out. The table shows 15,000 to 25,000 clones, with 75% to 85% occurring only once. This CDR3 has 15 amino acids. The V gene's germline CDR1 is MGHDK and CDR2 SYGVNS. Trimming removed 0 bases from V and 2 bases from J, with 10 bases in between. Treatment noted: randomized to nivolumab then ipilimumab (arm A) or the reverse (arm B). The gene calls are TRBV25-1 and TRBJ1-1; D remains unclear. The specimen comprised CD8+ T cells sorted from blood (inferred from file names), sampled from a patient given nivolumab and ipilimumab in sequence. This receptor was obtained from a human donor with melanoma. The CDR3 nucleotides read TGTGCCAGCAGTGAATATGGTCAGATAAACACTGAAGCTTTCTTT. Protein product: CASSEYGQINTEAFF.